What follows are 29 T cell receptor beta chains derived from one specimen sequenced in a study of blood T cell repertoires in COVID-19. TCRdb's copy holds only in-frame clones and misses some; the assay was immunoSEQ multiplex PCR. The table shows about 370,000 clones, with more than 85% occurring only once. Sequenced sample: PBMCs or T cells enriched from blood (not recorded which). The source is a woman aged 35 to 49 who had been exposed to COVID-19.

V is TRBV19 and J is TRBJ1-2, with a possible D match to TRBD1 (6 bases). V was trimmed by 3 bases and J by 9 bases, leaving 17 bases between them. This CDR3 is built from 14 residues. Germline-derived CDR1 and CDR2 are LNHDA and SQIVND (reference sequence). CDR3 bases: TGTGCCAGTAGTATTCCCGACAGGCTCCAGAGCTACACCTTC. Its protein is CASSIPDRLQSYTF.

The chain couples TRBV29-1 to TRBJ2-3; 8 bases match TRBD1. Germline V gene sequence: CDR1 SQVTM, CDR2 ANQGSEA. Trimming cost V 5 bases and J 3 bases; bases outside gene matches: 7. This CDR3 comprises 14 residues. CDR3: CSVRTGLRTDTQYF. The CDR3 DNA follows: TGCAGCGTTAGGACAGGGCTAAGGACAGATACGCAGTATTTT.

The chain has TRBV5-1 and TRBJ1-2; D gene uncertain. The CDR3 totals 13 residues. The germline V gene has CDR1 SGHRS and CDR2 YFSETQ. Trimming pared 2 bases from V and 8 bases from J, leaving 13 bases between. Here the CDR3 DNA reads TGCGCCAGCAGCTTTAACGGGGAGAGGGGCTACACCTTC. Translating it yields CASSFNGERGYTF.

This chain connects TRBV5-1 to TRBJ2-3, with D tentatively TRBD2 (6 bases). The germline CDR1 and CDR2 sequences are SGHRS and YFSETQ. Trimming took 2 bases from V and 0 from J, leaving 10 bases between them. CDR3 size: 15 residues. The CDR3 DNA reads as TGCGCCAGCAGCTTCCGGGGACTGAGCACAGATACGCAGTATTTT. Translating it yields CASSFRGLSTDTQYF.

The rearrangement uses TRBV5-1 and TRBJ2-2, with D possibly TRBD1 on 5 matching bases. The CDR3 contains 15 residues. Between the trimmed V and J ends, which lost 1 base and 2 bases, there was a span of 9 bases. CDR1 is SGHRS and CDR2 is YFSETQ in the germline V gene. CDR3 amino acids: CASSLIQGNTGELFF. In nucleotides, the CDR3 is TGCGCCAGCAGCTTGATCCAGGGAAACACCGGGGAGCTGTTTTTT. Full variable domain (missing parts from reference TRBV5-1 and TRBJ2-2): KAGVTQTPRYLIKTRGQQVTLSCSPISGHRSVSWYQQTPGQGLQFLFEYFSETQRNKGNFPGRFSGRQFSNSRSEMNVSTLELGDSALYLCASSLIQGNTGELFFGEGSRLTVL.

This clone was observed once. The chain links TRBV7-9 to TRBJ2-7; D perhaps matches TRBD2 (6 bases). V dropped 6 bases and J dropped 5 bases, with 14 bases sitting between them. The CDR3 consists of 13 residues. Germline lookup yields CDR1 SEHNR and CDR2 FQNEAQ (reference sequence). CDR3 sequence: CASRPTPGDEQYF. In nucleotides, the CDR3 is TGTGCCAGCAGACCAACCCCGGGGGACGAGCAGTACTTC.

This clone was observed a few times. The rearrangement links TRBV6-2 or TRBV6-3 to TRBJ2-1, with 9 bases identical to TRBD1. The CDR3 contains 16 residues. CDR1 MNHEY and CDR2 SVGEGT come from the germline V gene. With V trimmed by 5 bases and J by 3 bases, 8 bases remained unmatched. In DNA form, the CDR3 reads TGTGCCAGCAGTGGCCACAGGGGGCGTCTCTACAATGAGCAGTTCTTC. Translating it yields CASSGHRGRLYNEQFF.

CDR3 DNA sequence: TGCAGCGTCCCGACAATCGGGGGGCTCAATACGCAGTATTTT. Translated, it gives CSVPTIGGLNTQYF. V is TRBV29-1 and J is TRBJ2-3; TRBD2 is a possible D gene (7 bases). CDR1 SQVTM and CDR2 ANQGSEA come from the germline V gene. V was pared by 6 bases and J by 7 bases, with 20 bases between. The CDR3 runs 14 residues.

The chain is built from TRBV7-9 and TRBJ2-3; D might be TRBD1 (5 bases). There are 14 residues in the CDR3. Germline loops: CDR1 SEHNR, CDR2 FQNEAQ (reference sequence). The V end lost 1 base, the J end lost 4 bases, and 9 bases lay between the germline ends. Written as DNA, the CDR3 is TGTGCCAGCAGCTTAGTTCAGGGTGCAGATACGCAGTATTTT. This sequence encodes CASSLVQGADTQYF.

The chain employs TRBV5-1 and TRBJ2-1, with 7 positions matching TRBD2. Germline V gives CDR1 SGHRS, CDR2 YFSETQ. The V and J ends lost 2 bases and 6 bases, in that order; junction bases with no gene match: 8. This CDR3 comprises 15 residues. The CDR3 sequence is CASSLFGLGGNEQFF. The CDR3 DNA follows: TGCGCCAGCAGCTTATTTGGACTAGGAGGCAATGAGCAGTTCTTC.

This clone showed up just a few times. The gene calls are TRBV7-9 and TRBJ1-2; D ambiguous. This CDR3 region has 12 residues. The V gene lost 5 bases and the J gene lost 8 bases, with 12 bases spanning the gap. From germline, CDR1 is SEHNR and CDR2 FQNEAQ (reference sequence). CDR3: CASSAEGRGYTF. The CDR3 coding sequence is TGTGCCAGCAGCGCCGAGGGAAGGGGCTACACCTTC. Combining the CDR3 with reference TRBV7-9 and TRBJ1-2 gives the whole variable domain DTGVSQNPRHKITKRGQNVTFRCDPISEHNRLYWYRQTLGQGPEFLTYFQNEAQLEKSRLLSDRFSAERPKGSFSTLEIQRTEQGDSAMYLCASSAEGRGYTFGSGTRLTVV.

The V and J genes are TRBV15 and TRBJ1-2, with TRBD1 matching over 8 bases. With 0 bases clipped from V and 4 bases from J, the junction kept 4 bases outside the gene matches. CDR1 and CDR2 (germline): LNHNV, YYDKDF (reference sequence). The CDR3 is 15 amino acids. The CDR3: CATSREGTGTYGYTF. The CDR3, as DNA: TGTGCCACCAGCAGAGAAGGGACAGGAACCTATGGCTACACCTTC.

The J gene is TRBJ1-2, the V gene TRBV6-6; weak D call: TRBD1 (5 bases). CDR1 and CDR2 (germline): MNHNY, SVGAGI (reference sequence). The V end lost 9 bases, the J end lost 4 bases, and 12 bases lay between the germline ends. The CDR3 spans 12 residues. The CDR3 nucleotides are TGTGCCAGTCAACAGGACCTCTATGGCTACACCTTC. It translates to CASQQDLYGYTF.

The gene calls are TRBV2 and TRBJ1-5; D is perhaps TRBD1 (5 bases). Trimming took off 5 bases at V and 6 bases at J, with 14 bases between the two ends. CDR3 length: 14 amino acids. Germline V gene data show CDR1 as SNHLY and CDR2 as FYNNEI. The CDR3 sequence: CASSSSLDTQPQHF. The DNA of the CDR3 is TGTGCCAGCAGTTCAAGCCTGGACACTCAGCCCCAGCATTTT.

This chain links TRBV5-1 with TRBJ2-5; 15 nucleotides agree with TRBD2. CDR1 and CDR2 from the germline V gene are SGHRS and YFSETQ. J lost 5 bases, V lost 4 bases, and 9 bases had no gene match. The CDR3 loop spans 17 amino acids. The CDR3 DNA reads TGCGCCAGCAGCCTGCGGACTAGCGGGGGGGCCCGCGAGACCCAGTACTTC. The encoded protein is CASSLRTSGGARETQYF.

V gene TRBV24-1 combines with J gene TRBJ1-2; the D is unclear. Trimming removed 3 bases at V and 8 bases at J, with 9 bases between. Germline V gene sequence: CDR1 KGHDR, CDR2 SFDVKD. The CDR3 has 12 residues. The DNA for the CDR3 is TGTGCCACCAGTGATCGAAACTGGGGCTACACCTTC. As protein: CATSDRNWGYTF.

This clone was seen a single time. V is TRBV7-9 and J is TRBJ2-7, with D perhaps TRBD1 (6 bases). CDR3 size: 14 residues. Between the trimmed V and J ends, which lost 3 bases and 6 bases, there was a span of 15 bases. Germline lookup yields CDR1 SEHNR and CDR2 FQNEAQ (reference sequence). CDR3 nucleotide sequence: TGTGCCAGCAGCTTGTTGGCACAGGGCACCGAGCAGTACTTC. Translating gives CASSLLAQGTEQYF. Supplemented by reference TRBV7-9 and TRBJ2-7, the full variable domain reads DTGVSQNPRHKITKRGQNVTFRCDPISEHNRLYWYRQTLGQGPEFLTYFQNEAQLEKSRLLSDRFSAERPKGSFSTLEIQRTEQGDSAMYLCASSLLAQGTEQYFGPGTRLTVT.

CDR3: CASSLGPRYEQYF. In DNA, the CDR3 is TGTGCCAGCAGCTTAGGACCCAGGTACGAGCAGTACTTC. The V call is TRBV7-2, the J call TRBJ2-7; no definite D call. Germline CDR1 is SGHTA and CDR2 is FQGNSA. The CDR3 has 13 amino acids. Deletions cut 1 base from V and 4 bases from J, with 8 bases between.

V usage is TRBV9 and J usage is TRBJ2-7, with 10 bases that match TRBD1. The germline V gene has CDR1 SGDLS and CDR2 YYNGEE. The junction had 5 bases not matched to a gene; V was cut back by 3 bases and J by 2 bases. The CDR3 runs 15 residues. This CDR3 is CASSEGTGVAYEQYF. As DNA, the CDR3 is TGTGCCAGCAGCGAAGGGACAGGGGTAGCCTACGAGCAGTACTTC.

The chain joins TRBV6-5 to TRBJ2-2; D possibly corresponds to TRBD1 (6 bases). Looked up from germline, CDR1 is MNHEY and CDR2 is SVGAGI. The V and J ends lost 7 bases and 0 bases respectively, with 9 bases between them. There are 14 residues in the CDR3. The DNA for the CDR3 is TGTGCCAGCAAGAGGGGGACGAACACCGGGGAGCTGTTTTTT. Amino acids: CASKRGTNTGELFF.

The gene calls are TRBV2 and TRBJ1-5; 9 bases align to TRBD1. The CDR3 sequence is 15 residues long. J was trimmed by 2 bases and V by 6 bases; bases with no gene match: 5. Germline-derived CDR1 and CDR2 are SNHLY and FYNNEI. CDR3 DNA: TGTGCCAGCAGCCCGACAGGGGGTGGCAATCAGCCCCAGCATTTT. This sequence encodes CASSPTGGGNQPQHF. The complete variable domain, with remaining parts taken from reference TRBV2 and TRBJ1-5, reads EPEVTQTPSHQVTQMGQEVILRCVPISNHLYFYWYRQILGQKVEFLVSFYNNEISEKSEIFDDQFSVERPDGSNFTLKIRSTKLEDSAMYFCASSPTGGGNQPQHFGDGTRLSIL.

The chain uses TRBV7-9 and TRBJ2-3; the match to TRBD2 covers 9 bases. Germline values: CDR1 SEHNR, CDR2 FQNEAQ (reference sequence). The CDR3 consists of 16 residues. Trimming cost V 2 bases and J 4 bases; bases outside gene matches: 7. The CDR3 DNA follows: TGTGCCAGCAGCTTATCGGTTGGCGGGGGGGCAGATACGCAGTATTTT. Its protein product is CASSLSVGGGADTQYF.

The chain uses TRBV24-1 and TRBJ2-1; the match to TRBD2 covers 9 bases. CDR1 is KGHDR, CDR2 SFDVKD, per germline. The CDR3 has 16 amino acids. After removal of 2 bases from V and 5 bases from J, the junction contained 6 bases not matched to a gene. The CDR3, as DNA: TGTGCCACCAGTGATTCCAGACTAGCGGTAAACAATGAGCAGTTCTTC. Its translation: CATSDSRLAVNNEQFF.

The chain couples TRBV6-5 to TRBJ2-3; TRBD1 is a possible D gene (6 bases). V was clipped by 6 bases and J by 6 bases, with 13 bases between them. In germline, CDR1 is MNHEY, CDR2 SVGAGI. This CDR3 has 13 amino acids. CDR3 in DNA: TGTGCCAGCAGACAGGGAGCAGCGGATACGCAGTATTTT. Translated, it gives CASRQGAADTQYF.

V usage is TRBV10-3 and J usage is TRBJ2-5; tentatively, D is TRBD1 (5 bases). The CDR3 spans 13 residues. CDR1 ENHRY and CDR2 SYGVKD come from the germline V gene. Trimming removed 7 bases from V and 2 bases from J, with 11 bases in between. The CDR3 sequence: CAITQTDQETQYF. CDR3 bases: TGTGCCATCACCCAGACAGATCAAGAGACCCAGTACTTC.

J is TRBJ2-7 and V is TRBV27; D is possibly TRBD1 (5 bases). Germline values: CDR1 MNHEY, CDR2 SMNVEV (reference sequence). Trimming shortened V by 6 bases and J by 0 bases, and 18 bases separated the two germline ends. There are 16 residues in the CDR3. Written as DNA, the CDR3 is TGTGCCAGCAGAAGGGATGGGGCCAAGGGCTCCTACGAGCAGTACTTC. Translation: CASRRDGAKGSYEQYF.

The V gene is TRBV5-1, the J gene TRBJ1-1; TRBD1 might be the D (6 bases). Germline V CDR1 and CDR2: SGHRS, YFSETQ. CDR3 length: 15 residues. V dropped 5 bases and J dropped 3 bases, with 17 bases sitting between them. CDR3 coding DNA: TGCGCCAGCAGTTCGCTCTGGGGGCGTGACACTGAAGCTTTCTTT. This codes for CASSSLWGRDTEAFF.

V usage is TRBV19 and J usage is TRBJ1-1; unclear D gene. The germline V and J ends were trimmed by 4 bases and 1 base, with 13 bases remaining between them. The V gene's germline CDR1 is LNHDA and CDR2 SQIVND (reference sequence). The CDR3 length is 15 residues. The CDR3 bases are TGTGCCAGTAGTAGTCCGGGGTACGCGAACACTGAAGCTTTCTTT. This translates into CASSSPGYANTEAFF.

This clone was recorded once. This chain joins TRBV25-1 and TRBJ1-2; possible D gene TRBD1, 6 bases. Germline-derived CDR1 and CDR2 are MGHDK and SYGVNS. The CDR3 consists of 15 residues. With 4 bases removed from V and 4 bases from J, the gap between germline ends came to 16 bases. This CDR3 is CASSAYGQSSYGYTF. The CDR3 coding sequence is TGTGCCAGCAGTGCTTACGGACAGTCAAGCTATGGCTACACCTTC.